This TCR beta chain comes out of a study of T cell repertoires in cytomegalovirus infection. Overall study context: Recently identified HLA-C-restricted CMV epitopes and well-studied HLA-B-restricted CMV epitopes were used by the study. Overall study findings and caveats: Across the ex vivo response, the dominant clonotypes were HLA-C-restricted CMV-specific TCR beta clonotypes. Carriers of CMV plus the relevant HLA were identified by cumulative public TCR beta family frequency.

With respect to this clonotype: No antigen is known for it.

TCRdb itself ran the reads through MiXCR, one entry per CDR3 protein. The data show some 270,000 distinct CDR3 sequences, about 20% seen once. The CDR3 sequence is 15 residues long. V dropped 1 base and J dropped 2; count of bases not matched to a gene: 3. CDR1 is SNHLY, CDR2 FYNNEI, per germline. The chain links TRBV2 to TRBJ2-3; 7 nucleotides line up with TRBD1. The sequencing here drew on cultured PBMCs, taken from culture after CMV antigen stimulation. This clonotype originated in a human donor in good health (CMV status not recorded). Some clones in this sample may be carry-over from other donors' samples. DNA for the CDR3: TGTGCCAGCAGTGAAGAGGGACAGTCCACAGATACGCAGTATTTT. As protein: CASSEEGQSTDTQYF.